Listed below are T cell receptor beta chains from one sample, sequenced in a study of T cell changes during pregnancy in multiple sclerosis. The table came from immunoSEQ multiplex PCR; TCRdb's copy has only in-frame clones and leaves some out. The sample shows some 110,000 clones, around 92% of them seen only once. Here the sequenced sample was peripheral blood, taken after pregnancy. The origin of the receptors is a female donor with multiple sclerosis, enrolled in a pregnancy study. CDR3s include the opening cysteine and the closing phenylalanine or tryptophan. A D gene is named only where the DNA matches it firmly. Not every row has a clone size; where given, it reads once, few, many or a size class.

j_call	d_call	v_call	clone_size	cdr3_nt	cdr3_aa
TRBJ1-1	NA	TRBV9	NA	TGTGCCAGCAGCGTAGGTGGTGGGCTTGACACTGAAGCTTTCTTT	CASSVGGGLDTEAFF
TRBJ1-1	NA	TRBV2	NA	TGTGCCAGCAAGGGAAACAGGGACGGCACTGAAGCTTTCTTT	CASKGNRDGTEAFF
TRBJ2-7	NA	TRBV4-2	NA	TGTGCCAGCAGCCAAGGAGGAGGGTCTACCTACGAGCAGTACTTC	CASSQGGGSTYEQYF
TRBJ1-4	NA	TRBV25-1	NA	TGTGCCAGCAGTGACCCCTCGGGGGGGACTAATGAAAAACTGTTTTTT	CASSDPSGGTNEKLFF
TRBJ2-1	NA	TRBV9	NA	TGTGCCAGCAGCGTTAGCGGAATCCCGGGGAATGAGCAGTTCTTC	CASSVSGIPGNEQFF
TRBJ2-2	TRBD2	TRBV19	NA	TGTGCCAGTAGTATTTTCCCCCTAAGACTAGCGGGAGAGGGTACCGGGGAGCTGTTTTTT	CASSIFPLRLAGEGTGELFF
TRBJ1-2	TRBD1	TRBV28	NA	TGTGCCAGCACCAGACAGGGATCATTAGGCTACACCTTC	CASTRQGSLGYTF
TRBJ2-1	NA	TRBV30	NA	TGTGCCTGGAGTCGTACAGGGACCTACAATGAGCAGTTCTTC	CAWSRTGTYNEQFF
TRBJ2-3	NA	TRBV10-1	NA	TGCGCCAGCAGCATACCGGGCACAGATACGCAGTATTTT	CASSIPGTDTQYF
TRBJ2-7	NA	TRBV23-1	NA	TGCGCCACCCGAACAGGGACCGAGCAGTACTTC	CATRTGTEQYF
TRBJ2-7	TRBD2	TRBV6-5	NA	TGTGCCAGCAGACTAGCGGGAAGTGAATGTGAGCAGTACTTC	CASRLAGSECEQYF
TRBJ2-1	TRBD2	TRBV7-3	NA	TGTGCCAGCAGCTTAGCGGGAGGGATTTACAATGAGCAGTTCTTC	CASSLAGGIYNEQFF
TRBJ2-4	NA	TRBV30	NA	TGTGCCTGGAGTTGGGGCGGGGCGACGGCCAAAAACATTCAGTACTTC	CAWSWGGATAKNIQYF
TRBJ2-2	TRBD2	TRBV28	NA	TGTGCCAGCAGCTTAGCGGGGGCCAACACCGGGGAGCTGTTTTTT	CASSLAGANTGELFF
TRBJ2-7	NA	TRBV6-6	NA	TGTGCCAGCAGTTACTCGGCAGGGGAATCCTACGAGCAGTACTTC	CASSYSAGESYEQYF
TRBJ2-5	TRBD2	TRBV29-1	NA	TGCAGCGTTGTTTATTACCCACCGGGGACTAGCTGGCACGAGACCCAGTACTTC	CSVVYYPPGTSWHETQYF
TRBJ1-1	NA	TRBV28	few	TGTGCCAGCAGATCCGGGACAGAAGCTTTCTTT	CASRSGTEAFF
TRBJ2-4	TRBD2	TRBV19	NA	TGTGCCAGTAGTATCCCACTAGCGGGGTTTGCTTTGGGTCGAGGAGCCAAAAACATTCAGTACTTC	CASSIPLAGFALGRGAKNIQYF
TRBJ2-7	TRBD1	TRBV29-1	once	TGCAGCGTTGAACAGGGGGCATACGAGCAGTACTTC	CSVEQGAYEQYF
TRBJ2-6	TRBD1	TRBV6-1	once	TGTGCCAGCAGTCCGCAGGGGGCTGGGGCCAACGTCCTGACTTTC	CASSPQGAGANVLTF
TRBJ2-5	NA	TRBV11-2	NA	TGTGCCAGCAGCTTAATGCAGGGGTACCAAGAGACCCAGTACTTC	CASSLMQGYQETQYF
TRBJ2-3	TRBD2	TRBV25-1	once	TGTGCCAGCAGGGGTCGATTAGCGGGGATTACAGATACGCAGTATTTT	CASRGRLAGITDTQYF
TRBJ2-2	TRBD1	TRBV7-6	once	TGTGCCAGCAGTTTAACTAGATTGACAGGGGGCACCACCGGGGAGCTGTTTTTT	CASSLTRLTGGTTGELFF
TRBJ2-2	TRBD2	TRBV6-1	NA	TGTGCCAGCAGTGGACTAGCGGGAGACACCGGGGAGCTGTTTTTT	CASSGLAGDTGELFF
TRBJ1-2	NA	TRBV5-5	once	TGTGCCAGCAGCTTGGGGTTGGAGACCTATGGCTACACCTTC	CASSLGLETYGYTF
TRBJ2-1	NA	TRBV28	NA	TGTGCCAGCAGTTTAAGCGGACAGCCAAAATACAATGAGCAGTTCTTC	CASSLSGQPKYNEQFF
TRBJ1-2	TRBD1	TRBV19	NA	TGTGCCAGTAGGCCTCAGACAGGGAGAAGTGTCTATGGCTACACCTTC	CASRPQTGRSVYGYTF
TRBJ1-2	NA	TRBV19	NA	TGTGCCAGTAGTATAGAGGCGGCAGCCTATGGCTACACCTTC	CASSIEAAAYGYTF
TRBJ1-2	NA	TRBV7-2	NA	TGTGCCAGCAGCTTAGCTTTGGGTAGGGAGAATGGCTACACCTTC	CASSLALGRENGYTF
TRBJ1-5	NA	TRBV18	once	TGTGCCAGCTCACCCACCGGGGACAATCAGCCCCAGCATTTT	CASSPTGDNQPQHF
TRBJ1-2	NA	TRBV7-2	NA	TGTGCCAGCAGCTTAATTCCAGAAACTGGCTACACCTTC	CASSLIPETGYTF
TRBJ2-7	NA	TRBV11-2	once	TGTGCCAGCAGCCCCCAAGAGGGCGGGGTCCACGAGCAGTACTTC	CASSPQEGGVHEQYF
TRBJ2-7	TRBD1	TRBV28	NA	TGTGCCAGCACCAAACCCTTAGGGGGCGGCTACGAGCAGTACTTC	CASTKPLGGGYEQYF
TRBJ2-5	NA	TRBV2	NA	TGTGCCAGCCATCCAATGAGAGGGAAGGAGACCCAGTACTTC	CASHPMRGKETQYF
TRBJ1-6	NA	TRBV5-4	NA	TGTGCCAGCAGTGACATAACTAATTCACCCCTCCACTTT	CASSDITNSPLHF
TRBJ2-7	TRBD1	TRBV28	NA	TGTGCCAGCAGTGAGACAGGGGCCTCCTACGAGCAGTACTTC	CASSETGASYEQYF
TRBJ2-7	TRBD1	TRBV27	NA	TGTGCCAGCAGTTTACGGGGACAGGGGGCTTACGAGCAGTACTTC	CASSLRGQGAYEQYF
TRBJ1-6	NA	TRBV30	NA	TGTGCCTGGAGGACCCAGGAGGGTCGCGAGTCACCCCTCCACTTT	CAWRTQEGRESPLHF
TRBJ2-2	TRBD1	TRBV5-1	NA	TGCGCCAGCAGAGAAGGGACAGGGAACACCGGGGAGCTGTTTTTT	CASREGTGNTGELFF
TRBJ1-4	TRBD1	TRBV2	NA	TGTGCCAGCAGTAGAGATGGGACAGAAGGTGAAAAACTGTTTTTT	CASSRDGTEGEKLFF
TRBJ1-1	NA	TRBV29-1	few	TGCAGCGCCAGGGACACTGAAGCTTTCTTT	CSARDTEAFF
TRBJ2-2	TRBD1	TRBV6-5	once	TGTGCCAGCGGGATCCAGGGGGCTACCGGGGAGCTGTTTTTT	CASGIQGATGELFF
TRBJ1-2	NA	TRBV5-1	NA	TGCGCCAGCAGCTTGGCCGGTTTCAGGGACAACGCTAACTATGGCTACACCTTC	CASSLAGFRDNANYGYTF
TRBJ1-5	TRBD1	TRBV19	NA	TGTGCCAGTAGTATCCCCTCCGGGACAGGCAATCAGCCCCAGCATTTT	CASSIPSGTGNQPQHF
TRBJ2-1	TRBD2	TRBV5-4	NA	TGTGCCAGCAGCTGGGGGACTAGCGGGAGGGCCGAGCAGTTCTTC	CASSWGTSGRAEQFF
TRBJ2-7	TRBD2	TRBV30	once	TGTGCCTGGGATGGCGCGGGGGGAACCTACGAGCAGTACTTC	CAWDGAGGTYEQYF
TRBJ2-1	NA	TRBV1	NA	TGCACCAGCAGCCAAAAAGGGCTAGCGGGAGGGAGCTCCTACAATGAGCAGTTCTTC	CTSSQKGLAGGSSYNEQFF
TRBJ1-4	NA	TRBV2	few	TGTGCCAGCAGTGATCAGACTCAGTGGAATGAAAAACTGTTTTTT	CASSDQTQWNEKLFF
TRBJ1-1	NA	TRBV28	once	TGTGCCAGCATCCGGGGAAGGGACACTGAAGCTTTCTTT	CASIRGRDTEAFF
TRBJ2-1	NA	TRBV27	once	TGTGCCAGCAGGGCGGGAATTTCCTACAATGAGCAGTTCTTC	CASRAGISYNEQFF
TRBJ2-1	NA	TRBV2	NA	TGTGCCAGCAGTGCGAACCCTGGGAGAAATGAGCAGTTCTTC	CASSANPGRNEQFF
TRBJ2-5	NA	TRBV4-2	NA	TGTGCCAGCAGCCAAGATCCCCAGGGTCAAATTTCAGAAGAGACCCAGTACTTC	CASSQDPQGQISEETQYF
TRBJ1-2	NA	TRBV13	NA	TGTGCCAGCAGTCCAGTCTCGGGGGGAAGCTACTATGGCTACACCTTC	CASSPVSGGSYYGYTF
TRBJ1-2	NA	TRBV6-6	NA	TGTGCCAGCCGGGGGGAGTCCTATGGCTACACCTTC	CASRGESYGYTF